The T cell receptor (beta chain) described here comes from a study of blood T cell repertoires in COVID-19. Study context: PBMCs, B-cell-depleted T cells, or T cells provided the cDNA or gDNA that made up the material.

Study processing details: How many nucleated cells were present was estimated from reference gene primer amplification. Sequencing used immunoSEQ multiplex PCR; TCRdb keeps in-frame clones, though not all of them. The V and J calls and the clone size are those of that table, but D and trimming were determined from the DNA. The table records over 200,000 clones, around 83% of them present only once. The germline gives CDR1 SGHVS, CDR2 FQNEAQ. The CDR3 consists of 14 residues. V lost 11 bases, J lost 0 bases, and 13 bases lay in between. This chain links TRBV7-8 with TRBJ2-2; D is perhaps TRBD1 (7 bases). This clonotype was obtained from a man aged 35-49 years who had recovered from COVID-19. Input material: peripheral blood. The CDR3 region is CAAGRGANTGELFF. Written as DNA, the CDR3 is TGTGCCGCAGGCAGGGGGGCGAACACCGGGGAGCTGTTTTTT.